Described below is a single T cell receptor beta chain sequence and its context. Antigen specificity is unknown. Extracted RNA was reverse transcribed, and the resulting cDNA served as sequencing template. TCRdb keeps only in-frame clones here, not all; method: immunoSEQ multiplex PCR. The data contain approximately 170,000 clones, less than 70% of them singletons. This sample is drawn from a study of CD8+ T cells in alopecia areata. The V gene's germline CDR1 is SQVTM and CDR2 ANQGSEA. The CDR3 is made up of 11 amino acids. V dropped 4 bases and J dropped 5 bases, with 7 bases sitting between them. The sample's treatment: oral pan-JAK inhibitor, 5-10 mg twice daily. Researchers picked out CD4+ and CD8+ T cells from PBMCs by sorting. Study results and limitations: Tofacitinib significantly decreased scalp clonality and expanded CD8+ clones among top 100. Under tofacitinib, numerous expanded lesional clonotypes remained detectable in scalp and blood. Lesional scalp exceeded normal scalp in clonality, especially in alopecia totalis/universalis.

The specimen comprised CD4+ T cells sorted from blood, sampled at week 24, from a patient treated with tofacitinib. The chain combines TRBV29-1 with TRBJ2-3; D not resolved. This receptor was obtained from a human donor with alopecia areata. CDR3 DNA sequence: TGCAGCGTTGCGTGGGGAGATACGCAGTATTTT. Translation: CSVAWGDTQYF.